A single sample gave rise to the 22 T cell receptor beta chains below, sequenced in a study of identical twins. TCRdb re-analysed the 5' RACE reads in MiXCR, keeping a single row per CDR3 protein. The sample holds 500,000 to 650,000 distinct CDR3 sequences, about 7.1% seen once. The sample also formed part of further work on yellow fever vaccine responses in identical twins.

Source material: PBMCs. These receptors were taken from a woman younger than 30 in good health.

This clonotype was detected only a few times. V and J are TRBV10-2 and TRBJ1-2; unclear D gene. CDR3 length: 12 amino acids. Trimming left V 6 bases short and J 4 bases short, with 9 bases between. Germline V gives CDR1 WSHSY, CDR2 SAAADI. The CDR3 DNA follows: TGCGCCAGCAGCGAGACTCTCTATGGCTACACCTTC. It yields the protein CASSETLYGYTF.

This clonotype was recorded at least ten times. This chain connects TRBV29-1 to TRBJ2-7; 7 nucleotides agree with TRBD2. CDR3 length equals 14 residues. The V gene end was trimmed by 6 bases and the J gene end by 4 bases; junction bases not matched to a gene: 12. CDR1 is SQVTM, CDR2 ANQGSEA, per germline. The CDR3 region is CSVLGSGIQYEQYF. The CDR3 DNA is TGCAGCGTCCTAGGAAGCGGGATCCAGTACGAGCAGTACTTC.

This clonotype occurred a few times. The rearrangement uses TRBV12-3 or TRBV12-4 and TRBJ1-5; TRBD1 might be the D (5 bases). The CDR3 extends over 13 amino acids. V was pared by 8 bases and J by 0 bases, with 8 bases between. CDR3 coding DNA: TGTGCCAGCGGAACAGGTAGCAATCAGCCCCAGCATTTT. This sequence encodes CASGTGSNQPQHF.

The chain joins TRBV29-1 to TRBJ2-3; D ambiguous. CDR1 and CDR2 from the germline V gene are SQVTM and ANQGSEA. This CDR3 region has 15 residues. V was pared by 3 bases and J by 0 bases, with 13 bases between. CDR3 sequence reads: CSVDWPLLSTDTQYF. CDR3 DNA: TGCAGCGTTGATTGGCCTCTCCTCAGCACAGATACGCAGTATTTT.

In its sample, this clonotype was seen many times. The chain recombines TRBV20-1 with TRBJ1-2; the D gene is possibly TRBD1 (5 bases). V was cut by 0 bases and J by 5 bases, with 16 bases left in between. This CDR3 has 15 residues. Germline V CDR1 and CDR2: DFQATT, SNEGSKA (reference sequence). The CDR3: CSARDKAGFRYGYTF. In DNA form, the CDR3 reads TGCAGTGCTAGAGATAAAGCAGGGTTTCGATATGGCTACACCTTC.

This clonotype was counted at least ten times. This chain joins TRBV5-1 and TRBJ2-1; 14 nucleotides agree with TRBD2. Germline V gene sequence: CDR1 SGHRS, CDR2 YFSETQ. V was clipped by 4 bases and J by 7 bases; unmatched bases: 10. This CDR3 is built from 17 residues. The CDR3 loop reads CASSPGTSGSLWNEQFF. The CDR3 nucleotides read TGCGCCAGCAGCCCGGGGACTAGCGGGAGTCTCTGGAATGAGCAGTTCTTC.

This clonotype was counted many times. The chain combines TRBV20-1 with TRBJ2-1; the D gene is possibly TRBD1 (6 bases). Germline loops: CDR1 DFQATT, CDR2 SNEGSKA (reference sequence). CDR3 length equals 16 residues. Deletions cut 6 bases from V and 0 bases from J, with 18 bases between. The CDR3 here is CSAKPMGASSYNEQFF. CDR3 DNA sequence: TGCAGTGCGAAACCTATGGGGGCTAGCTCCTACAATGAGCAGTTCTTC.

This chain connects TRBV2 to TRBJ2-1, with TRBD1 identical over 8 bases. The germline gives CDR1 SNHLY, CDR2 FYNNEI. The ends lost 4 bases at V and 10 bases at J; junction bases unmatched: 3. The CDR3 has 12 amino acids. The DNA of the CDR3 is TGTGCCAGCAGTGGGACAGGGAAGGAGCAGTTCTTC. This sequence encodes CASSGTGKEQFF. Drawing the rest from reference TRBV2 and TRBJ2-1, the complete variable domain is EPEVTQTPSHQVTQMGQEVILRCVPISNHLYFYWYRQILGQKVEFLVSFYNNEISEKSEIFDDQFSVERPDGSNFTLKIRSTKLEDSAMYFCASSGTGKEQFFGPGTRLTVL.

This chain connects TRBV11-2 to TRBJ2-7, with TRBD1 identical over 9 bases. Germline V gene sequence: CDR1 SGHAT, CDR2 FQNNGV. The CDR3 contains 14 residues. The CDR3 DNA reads TGTGCCAGCAGCTTAGGCGGACAGGGGCTCCTCCGGGACGTC. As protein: CASSLGGQGLLRDV.

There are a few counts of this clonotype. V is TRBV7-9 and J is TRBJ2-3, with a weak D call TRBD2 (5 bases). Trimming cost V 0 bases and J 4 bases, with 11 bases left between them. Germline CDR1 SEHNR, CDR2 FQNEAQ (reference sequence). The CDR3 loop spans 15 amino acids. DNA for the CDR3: TGTGCCAGCAGCTTAGCGGTACTAGGCGCAGATACGCAGTATTTT. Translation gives CASSLAVLGADTQYF.

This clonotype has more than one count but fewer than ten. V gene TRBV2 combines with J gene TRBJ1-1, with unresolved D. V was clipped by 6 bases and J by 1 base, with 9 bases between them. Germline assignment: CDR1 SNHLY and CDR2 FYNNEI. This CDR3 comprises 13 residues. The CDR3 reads CASRGRQNTEAFF. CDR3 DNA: TGTGCCAGCAGAGGCCGACAGAACACTGAAGCTTTCTTT.

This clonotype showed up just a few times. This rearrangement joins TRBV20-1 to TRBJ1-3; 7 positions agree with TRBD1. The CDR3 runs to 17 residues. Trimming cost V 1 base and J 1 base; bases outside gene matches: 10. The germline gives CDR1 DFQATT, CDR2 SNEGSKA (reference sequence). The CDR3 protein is CSARGSGTASSGNTIYF. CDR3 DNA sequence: TGCAGTGCTAGAGGAAGCGGGACAGCTTCATCTGGAAACACCATATATTTT.

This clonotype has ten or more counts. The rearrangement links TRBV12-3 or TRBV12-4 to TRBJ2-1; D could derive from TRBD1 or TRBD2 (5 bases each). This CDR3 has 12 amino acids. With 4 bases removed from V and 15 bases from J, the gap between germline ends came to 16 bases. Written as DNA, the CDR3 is TGTGCCAGCAGTTCCCAGGGACCGAGCCTGTTCTTC. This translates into CASSSQGPSLFF.

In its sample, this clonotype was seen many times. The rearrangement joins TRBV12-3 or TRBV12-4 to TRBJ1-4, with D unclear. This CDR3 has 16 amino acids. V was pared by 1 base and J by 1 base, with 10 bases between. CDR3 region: CASSLVPVGTNEKLFF. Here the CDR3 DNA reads TGTGCCAGCAGTTTAGTCCCCGTGGGAACTAATGAAAAACTGTTTTTT.

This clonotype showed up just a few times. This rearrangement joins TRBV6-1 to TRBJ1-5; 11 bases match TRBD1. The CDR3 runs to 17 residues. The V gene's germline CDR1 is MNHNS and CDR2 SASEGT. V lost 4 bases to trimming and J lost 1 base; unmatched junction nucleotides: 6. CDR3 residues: CASSGGTGGASNQPQHF. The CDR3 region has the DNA TGTGCCAGCAGTGGTGGGACAGGGGGTGCGAGCAATCAGCCCCAGCATTTT.

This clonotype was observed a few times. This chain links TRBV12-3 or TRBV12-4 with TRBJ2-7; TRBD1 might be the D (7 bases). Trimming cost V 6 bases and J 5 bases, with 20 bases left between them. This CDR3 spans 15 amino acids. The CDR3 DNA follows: TGTGCCAGCAGGGACCCGGACAGGCCGGGGGACGAGCAGTACTTC. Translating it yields CASRDPDRPGDEQYF.

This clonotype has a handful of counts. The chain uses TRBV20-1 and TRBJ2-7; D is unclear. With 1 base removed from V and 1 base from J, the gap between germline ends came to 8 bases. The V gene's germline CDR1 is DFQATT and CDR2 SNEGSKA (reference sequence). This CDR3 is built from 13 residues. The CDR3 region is CSARGQESYEQYF. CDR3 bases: TGCAGTGCTAGAGGGCAGGAGTCCTACGAGCAGTACTTC.

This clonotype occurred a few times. CDR3 residues: CATSDLYGEQYF. CDR3 DNA sequence: TGTGCCACCAGTGATTTGTATGGCGAGCAGTACTTC. The J gene is TRBJ2-7, the V gene TRBV24-1; no clear D gene. The CDR3 has 12 residues. The V end was cut by 0 bases, the J end by 6 bases, with 5 bases between. Germline lookup yields CDR1 KGHDR and CDR2 SFDVKD.

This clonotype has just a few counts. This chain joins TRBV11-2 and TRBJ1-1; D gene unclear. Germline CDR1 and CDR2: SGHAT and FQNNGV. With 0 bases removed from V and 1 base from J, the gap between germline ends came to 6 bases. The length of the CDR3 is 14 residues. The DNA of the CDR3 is TGTGCCAGCAGCTTAGATCGGGAGAACACTGAAGCTTTCTTT. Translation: CASSLDRENTEAFF. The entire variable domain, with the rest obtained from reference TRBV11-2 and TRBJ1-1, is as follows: EAGVAQSPRYKIIEKRQSVAFWCNPISGHATLYWYQQILGQGPKLLIQFQNNGVVDDSQLPKDRFSAERLKGVDSTLKIQPAKLEDSAVYLCASSLDRENTEAFFGQGTRLTVV.

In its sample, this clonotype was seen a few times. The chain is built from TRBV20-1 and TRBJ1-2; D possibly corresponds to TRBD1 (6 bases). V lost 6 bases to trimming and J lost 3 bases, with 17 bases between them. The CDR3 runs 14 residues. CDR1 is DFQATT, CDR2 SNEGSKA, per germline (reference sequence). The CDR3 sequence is CSANSPTGYYGYTF. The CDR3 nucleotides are TGCAGTGCCAATTCCCCTACAGGGTACTATGGCTACACCTTC.

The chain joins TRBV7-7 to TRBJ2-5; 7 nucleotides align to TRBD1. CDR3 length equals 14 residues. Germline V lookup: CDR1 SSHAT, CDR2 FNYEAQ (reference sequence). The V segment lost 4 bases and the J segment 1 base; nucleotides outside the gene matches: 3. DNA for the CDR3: TGTGCCAGCAGCTCCCAGGGGGTCCAAGAGACCCAGTACTTC. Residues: CASSSQGVQETQYF.

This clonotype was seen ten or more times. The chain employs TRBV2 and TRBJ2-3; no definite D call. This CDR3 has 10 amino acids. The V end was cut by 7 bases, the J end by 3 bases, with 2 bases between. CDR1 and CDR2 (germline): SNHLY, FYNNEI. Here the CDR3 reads CASMTDTQYF. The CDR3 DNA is TGTGCCAGCATGACAGATACGCAGTATTTT.